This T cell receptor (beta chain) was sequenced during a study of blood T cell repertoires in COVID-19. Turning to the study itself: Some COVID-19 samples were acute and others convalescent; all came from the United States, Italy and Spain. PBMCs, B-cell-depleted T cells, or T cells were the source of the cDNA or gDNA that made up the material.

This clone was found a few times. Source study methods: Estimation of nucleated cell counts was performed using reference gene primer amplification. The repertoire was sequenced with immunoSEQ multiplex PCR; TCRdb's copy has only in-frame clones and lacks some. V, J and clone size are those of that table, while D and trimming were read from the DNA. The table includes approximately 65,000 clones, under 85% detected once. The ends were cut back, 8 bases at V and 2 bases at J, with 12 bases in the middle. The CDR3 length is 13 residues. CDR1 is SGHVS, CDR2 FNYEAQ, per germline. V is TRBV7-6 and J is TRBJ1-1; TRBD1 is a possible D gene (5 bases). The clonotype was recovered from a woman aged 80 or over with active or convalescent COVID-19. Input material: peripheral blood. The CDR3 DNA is TGTGCCAGCGGGGCAGACCTTAACACTGAAGCTTTCTTT. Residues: CASGADLNTEAFF.